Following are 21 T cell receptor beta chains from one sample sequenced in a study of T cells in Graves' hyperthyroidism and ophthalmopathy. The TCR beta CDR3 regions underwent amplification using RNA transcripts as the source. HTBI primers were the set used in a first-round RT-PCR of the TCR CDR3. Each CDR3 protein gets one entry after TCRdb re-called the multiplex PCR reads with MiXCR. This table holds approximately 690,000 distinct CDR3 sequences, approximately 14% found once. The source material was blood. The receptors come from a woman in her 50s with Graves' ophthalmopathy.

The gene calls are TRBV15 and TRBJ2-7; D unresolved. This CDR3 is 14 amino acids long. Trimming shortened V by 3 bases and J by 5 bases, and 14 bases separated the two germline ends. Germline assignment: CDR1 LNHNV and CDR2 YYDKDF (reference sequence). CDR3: CATSREYGRNEQYF. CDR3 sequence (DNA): TGTGCCACCAGCAGGGAATATGGTAGGAACGAGCAGTACTTC.

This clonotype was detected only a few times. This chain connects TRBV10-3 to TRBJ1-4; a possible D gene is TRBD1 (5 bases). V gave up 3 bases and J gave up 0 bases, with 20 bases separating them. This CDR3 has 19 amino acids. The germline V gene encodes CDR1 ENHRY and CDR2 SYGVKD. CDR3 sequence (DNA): TGTGCCATCAGTGACAGGGCAACCCTAAGAGGTACAACTAATGAAAAACTGTTTTTT. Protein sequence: CAISDRATLRGTTNEKLFF.

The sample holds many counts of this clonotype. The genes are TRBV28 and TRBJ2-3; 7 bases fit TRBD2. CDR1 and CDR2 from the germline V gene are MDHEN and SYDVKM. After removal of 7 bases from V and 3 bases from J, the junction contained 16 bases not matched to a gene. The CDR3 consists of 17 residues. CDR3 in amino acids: CASTPLGGRAVTDTQYF. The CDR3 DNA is TGTGCCAGCACCCCATTGGGTGGGAGGGCAGTAACAGATACGCAGTATTTT.

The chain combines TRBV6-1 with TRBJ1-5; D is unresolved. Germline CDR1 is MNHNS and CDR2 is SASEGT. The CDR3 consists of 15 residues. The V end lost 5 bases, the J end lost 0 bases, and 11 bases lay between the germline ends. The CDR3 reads CASSSGRHSNQPQHF. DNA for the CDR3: TGTGCCAGCAGTTCCGGGAGACATAGCAATCAGCCCCAGCATTTT.

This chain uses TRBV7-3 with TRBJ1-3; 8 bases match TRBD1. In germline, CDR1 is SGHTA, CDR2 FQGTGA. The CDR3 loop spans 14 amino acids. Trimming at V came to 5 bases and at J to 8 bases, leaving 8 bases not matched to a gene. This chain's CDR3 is CASSPDRGSDTIYF. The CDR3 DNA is TGTGCCAGCAGCCCCGACAGGGGTAGTGACACCATATATTTT.

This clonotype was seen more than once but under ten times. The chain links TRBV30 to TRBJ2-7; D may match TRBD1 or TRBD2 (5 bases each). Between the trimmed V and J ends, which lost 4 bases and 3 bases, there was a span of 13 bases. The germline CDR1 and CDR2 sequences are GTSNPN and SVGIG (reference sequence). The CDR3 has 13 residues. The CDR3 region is CAWTDGTDYEQYF. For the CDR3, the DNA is TGTGCCTGGACGGATGGGACGGACTACGAGCAGTACTTC.

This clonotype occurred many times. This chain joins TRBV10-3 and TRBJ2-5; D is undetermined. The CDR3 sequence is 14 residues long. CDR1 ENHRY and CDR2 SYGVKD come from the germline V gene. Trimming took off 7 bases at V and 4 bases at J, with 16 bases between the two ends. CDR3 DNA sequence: TGTGCCATCACCCTGGACCCAAGCCGAGAGACCCAGTACTTC. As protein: CAITLDPSRETQYF.

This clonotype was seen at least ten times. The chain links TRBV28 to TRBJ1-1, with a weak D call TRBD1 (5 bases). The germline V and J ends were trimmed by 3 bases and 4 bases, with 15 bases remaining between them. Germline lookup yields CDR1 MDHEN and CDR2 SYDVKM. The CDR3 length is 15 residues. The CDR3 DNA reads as TGTGCCAGCAGTTTTGGTGGACACCTGGCCACTGAAGCTTTCTTT. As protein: CASSFGGHLATEAFF.

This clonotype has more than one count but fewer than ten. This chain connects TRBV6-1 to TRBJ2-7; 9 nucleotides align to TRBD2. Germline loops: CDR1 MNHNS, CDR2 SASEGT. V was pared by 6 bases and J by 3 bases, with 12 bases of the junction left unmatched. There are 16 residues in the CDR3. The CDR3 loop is CASRGKTSGTNYEQYF. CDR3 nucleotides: TGTGCCAGCAGAGGAAAGACTAGCGGTACGAACTACGAGCAGTACTTC.

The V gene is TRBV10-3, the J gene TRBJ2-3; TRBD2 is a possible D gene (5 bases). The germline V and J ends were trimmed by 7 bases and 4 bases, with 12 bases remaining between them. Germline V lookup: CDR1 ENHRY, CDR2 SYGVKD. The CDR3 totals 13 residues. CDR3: CAITPGVADTQYF. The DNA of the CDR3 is TGTGCCATCACTCCCGGGGTTGCAGATACGCAGTATTTT.

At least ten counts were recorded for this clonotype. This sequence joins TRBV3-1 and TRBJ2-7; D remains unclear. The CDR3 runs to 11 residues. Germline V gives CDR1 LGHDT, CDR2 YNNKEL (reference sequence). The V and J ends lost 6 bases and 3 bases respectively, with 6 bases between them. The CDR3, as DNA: TGTGCCAGCAGGTCAGGCTACGAGCAGTACTTC. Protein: CASRSGYEQYF.

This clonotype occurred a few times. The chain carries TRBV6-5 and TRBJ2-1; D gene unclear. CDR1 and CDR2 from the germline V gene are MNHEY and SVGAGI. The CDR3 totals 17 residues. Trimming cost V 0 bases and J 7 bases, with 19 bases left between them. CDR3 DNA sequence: TGTGCCAGCAGTTACTCGAACCCTTCACTCGCCTTTAATGAGCAGTTCTTC. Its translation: CASSYSNPSLAFNEQFF.

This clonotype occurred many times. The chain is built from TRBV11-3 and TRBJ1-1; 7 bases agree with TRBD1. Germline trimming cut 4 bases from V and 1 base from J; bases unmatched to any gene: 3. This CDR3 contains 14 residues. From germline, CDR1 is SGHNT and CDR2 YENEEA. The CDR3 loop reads CASSSRTGNTEAFF. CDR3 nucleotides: TGTGCCAGCAGCTCGCGGACAGGGAACACTGAAGCTTTCTTT.

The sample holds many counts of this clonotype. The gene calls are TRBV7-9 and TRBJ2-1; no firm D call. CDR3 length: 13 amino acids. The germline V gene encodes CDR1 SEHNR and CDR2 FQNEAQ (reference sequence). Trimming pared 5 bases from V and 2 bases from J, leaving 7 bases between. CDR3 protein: CASSPRTYNEQFF. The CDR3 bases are TGTGCCAGCAGCCCACGAACCTACAATGAGCAGTTCTTC.

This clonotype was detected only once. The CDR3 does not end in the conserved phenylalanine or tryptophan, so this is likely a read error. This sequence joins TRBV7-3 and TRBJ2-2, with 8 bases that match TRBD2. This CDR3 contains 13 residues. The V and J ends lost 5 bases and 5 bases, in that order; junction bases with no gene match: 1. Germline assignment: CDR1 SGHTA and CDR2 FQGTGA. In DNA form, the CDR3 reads TGTGCCAGCAGCCCTAGCGGGACCGGGGAGCTGTTTTCT. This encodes CASSPSGTGELFS.

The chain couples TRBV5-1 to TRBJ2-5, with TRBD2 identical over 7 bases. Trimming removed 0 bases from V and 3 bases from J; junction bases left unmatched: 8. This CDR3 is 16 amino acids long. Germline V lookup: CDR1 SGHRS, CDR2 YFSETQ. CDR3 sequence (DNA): TGCGCCAGCAGCTTGGCCGGTGCGGGAGCCGAAGAGACCCAGTACTTC. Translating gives CASSLAGAGAEETQYF.

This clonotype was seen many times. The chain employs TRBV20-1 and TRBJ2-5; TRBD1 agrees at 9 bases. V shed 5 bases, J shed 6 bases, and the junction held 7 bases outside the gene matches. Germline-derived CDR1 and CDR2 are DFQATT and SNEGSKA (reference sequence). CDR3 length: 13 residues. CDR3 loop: CSAWGQGTKTQYF. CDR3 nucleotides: TGCAGTGCTTGGGGACAGGGTACCAAGACCCAGTACTTC.

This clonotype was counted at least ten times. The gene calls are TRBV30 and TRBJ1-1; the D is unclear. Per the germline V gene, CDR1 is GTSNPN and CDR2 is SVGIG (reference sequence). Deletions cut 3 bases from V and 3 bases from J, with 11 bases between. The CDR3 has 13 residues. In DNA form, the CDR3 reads TGTGCCTGGAGCGCCAGGACGTACACTGAAGCTTTCTTT. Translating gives CAWSARTYTEAFF. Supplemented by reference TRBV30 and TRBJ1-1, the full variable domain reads SQTIHQWPATLVQPVGSPLSLECTVEGTSNPNLYWYRQAAGRGLQLLFYSVGIGQISSEVPQNLSASRPQDRQFILSSKKLLLSDSGFYLCAWSARTYTEAFFGQGTRLTVV.

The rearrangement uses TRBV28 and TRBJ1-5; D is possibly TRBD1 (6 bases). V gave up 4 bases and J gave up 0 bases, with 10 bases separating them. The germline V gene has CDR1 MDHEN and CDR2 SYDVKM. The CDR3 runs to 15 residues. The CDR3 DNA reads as TGTGCCAGCAGTTCCCAGGGGCGTAGCAATCAGCCCCAGCATTTT. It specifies CASSSQGRSNQPQHF.

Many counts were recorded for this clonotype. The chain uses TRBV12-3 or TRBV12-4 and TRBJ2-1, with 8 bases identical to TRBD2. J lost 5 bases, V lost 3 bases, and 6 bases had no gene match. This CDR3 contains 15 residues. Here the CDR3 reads CASSFAGGPNNEQFF. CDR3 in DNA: TGTGCCAGCAGTTTTGCGGGAGGACCTAACAATGAGCAGTTCTTC.

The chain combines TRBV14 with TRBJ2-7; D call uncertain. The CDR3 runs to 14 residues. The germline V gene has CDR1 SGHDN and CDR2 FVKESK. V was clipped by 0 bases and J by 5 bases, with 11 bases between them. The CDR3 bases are TGTGCCAGCAGCCAAGACCTGGTTCGGAACGAGCAGTACTTC. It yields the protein CASSQDLVRNEQYF.